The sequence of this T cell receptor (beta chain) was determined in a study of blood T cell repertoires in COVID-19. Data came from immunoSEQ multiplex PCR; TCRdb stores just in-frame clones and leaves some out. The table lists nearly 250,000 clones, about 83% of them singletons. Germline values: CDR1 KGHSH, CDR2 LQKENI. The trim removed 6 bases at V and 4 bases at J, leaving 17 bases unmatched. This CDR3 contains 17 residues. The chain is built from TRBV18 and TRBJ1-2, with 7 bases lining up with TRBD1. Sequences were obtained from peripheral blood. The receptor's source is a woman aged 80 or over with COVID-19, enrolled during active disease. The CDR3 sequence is CASSKEGAGRFGYGYTF. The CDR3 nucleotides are TGTGCCAGCTCCAAAGAGGGGGCAGGGAGGTTTGGCTATGGCTACACCTTC. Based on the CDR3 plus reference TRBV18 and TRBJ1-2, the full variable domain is NAGVMQNPRHLVRRRGQEARLRCSPMKGHSHVYWYRQLPEEGLKFMVYLQKENIIDESGMPKERFSAEFPKEGPSILRIQQVVRGDSAAYFCASSKEGAGRFGYGYTFGSGTRLTVV.